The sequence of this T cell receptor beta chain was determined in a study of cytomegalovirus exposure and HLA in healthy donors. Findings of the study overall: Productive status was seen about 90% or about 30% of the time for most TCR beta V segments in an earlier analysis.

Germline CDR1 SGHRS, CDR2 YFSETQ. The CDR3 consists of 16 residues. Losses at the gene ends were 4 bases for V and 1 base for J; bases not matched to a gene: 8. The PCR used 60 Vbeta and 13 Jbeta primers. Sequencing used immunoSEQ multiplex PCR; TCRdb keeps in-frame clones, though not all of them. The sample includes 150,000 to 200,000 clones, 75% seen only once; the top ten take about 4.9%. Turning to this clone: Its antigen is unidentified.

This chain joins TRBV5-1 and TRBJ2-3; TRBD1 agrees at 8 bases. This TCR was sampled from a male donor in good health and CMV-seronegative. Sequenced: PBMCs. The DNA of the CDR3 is TGCGCCAGCAGCCCCCAGGGGGCCTCTGGCACAGATACGCAGTATTTT. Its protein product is CASSPQGASGTDTQYF.